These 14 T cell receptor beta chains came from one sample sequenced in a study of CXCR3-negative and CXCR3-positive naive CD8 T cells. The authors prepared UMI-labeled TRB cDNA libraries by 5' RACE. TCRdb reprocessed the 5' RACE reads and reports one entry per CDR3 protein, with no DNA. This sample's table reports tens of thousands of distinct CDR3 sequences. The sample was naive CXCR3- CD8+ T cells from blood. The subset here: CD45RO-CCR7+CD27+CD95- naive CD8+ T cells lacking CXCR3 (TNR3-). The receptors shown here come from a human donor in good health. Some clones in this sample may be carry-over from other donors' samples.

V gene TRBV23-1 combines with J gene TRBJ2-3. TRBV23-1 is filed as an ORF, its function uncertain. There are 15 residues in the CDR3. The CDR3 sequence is CASSQPEEYTDTQYF.

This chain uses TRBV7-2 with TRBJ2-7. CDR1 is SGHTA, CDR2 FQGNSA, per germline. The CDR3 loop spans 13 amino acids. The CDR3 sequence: CASSPIPNYEQYF. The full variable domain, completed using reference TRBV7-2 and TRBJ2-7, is GAGVSQSPSNKVTEKGKDVELRCDPISGHTALYWYRQSLGQGLEFLIYFQGNSAPDKSGLPSDRFSAERTGGSVSTLTIQRTQQEDSAVYLCASSPIPNYEQYFGPGTRLTVT.

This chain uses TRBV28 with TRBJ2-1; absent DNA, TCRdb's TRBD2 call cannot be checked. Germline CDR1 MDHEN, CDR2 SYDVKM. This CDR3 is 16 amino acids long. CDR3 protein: CASSAPLAGVHDEQFF. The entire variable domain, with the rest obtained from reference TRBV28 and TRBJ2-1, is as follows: DVKVTQSSRYLVKRTGEKVFLECVQDMDHENMFWYRQDPGLGLRLIYFSYDVKMKEKGDIPEGYSVSREKKERFSLILESASTNQTSMYLCASSAPLAGVHDEQFFGPGTRLTVL.

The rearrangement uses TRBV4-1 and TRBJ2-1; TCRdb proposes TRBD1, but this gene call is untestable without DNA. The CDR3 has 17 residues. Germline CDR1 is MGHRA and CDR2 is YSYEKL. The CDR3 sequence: CASSPLLGGRALNEQFF.

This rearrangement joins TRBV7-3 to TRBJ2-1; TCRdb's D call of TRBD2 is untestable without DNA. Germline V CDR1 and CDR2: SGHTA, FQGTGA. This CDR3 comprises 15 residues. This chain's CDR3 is CASSLTLWGPNEQFF.

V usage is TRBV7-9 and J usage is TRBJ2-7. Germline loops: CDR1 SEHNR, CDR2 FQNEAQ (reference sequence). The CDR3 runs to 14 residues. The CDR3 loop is CASSFSGRAYEQYF. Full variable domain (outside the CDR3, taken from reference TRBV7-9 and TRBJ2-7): DTGVSQNPRHKITKRGQNVTFRCDPISEHNRLYWYRQTLGQGPEFLTYFQNEAQLEKSRLLSDRFSAERPKGSFSTLEIQRTEQGDSAMYLCASSFSGRAYEQYFGPGTRLTVT.

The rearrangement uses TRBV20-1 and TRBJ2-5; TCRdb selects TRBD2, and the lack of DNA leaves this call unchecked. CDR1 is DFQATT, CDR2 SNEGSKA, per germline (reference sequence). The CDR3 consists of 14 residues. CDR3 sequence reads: CSAISGDYQETQYF.

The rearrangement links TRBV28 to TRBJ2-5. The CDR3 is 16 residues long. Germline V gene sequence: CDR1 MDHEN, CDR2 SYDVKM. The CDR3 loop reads CASSTPSATGQETQYF.

The CDR3 is CASSPLAGGRNEQFF. The V and J genes are TRBV7-6 and TRBJ2-1; absent DNA, TCRdb's TRBD2 call cannot be checked. The CDR3 spans 15 residues. Germline V gene lookup returns CDR1 SGHVS and CDR2 FNYEAQ.

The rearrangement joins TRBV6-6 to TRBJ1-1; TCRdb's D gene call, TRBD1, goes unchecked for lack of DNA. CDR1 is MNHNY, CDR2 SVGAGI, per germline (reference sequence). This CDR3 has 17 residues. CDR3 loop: CASTYSTRTGGFPEAFF.

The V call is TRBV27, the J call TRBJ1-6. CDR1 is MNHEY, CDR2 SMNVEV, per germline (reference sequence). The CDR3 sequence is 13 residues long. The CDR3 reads CASSAGGGSPLHF.

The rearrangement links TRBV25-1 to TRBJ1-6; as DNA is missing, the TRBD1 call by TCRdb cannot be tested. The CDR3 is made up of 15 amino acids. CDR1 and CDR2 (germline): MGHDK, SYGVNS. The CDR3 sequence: CASSGGYRNNSPLHF.

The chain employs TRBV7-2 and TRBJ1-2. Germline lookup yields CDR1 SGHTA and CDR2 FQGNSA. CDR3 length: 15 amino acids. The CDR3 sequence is CASSLTRESLYGYTF.

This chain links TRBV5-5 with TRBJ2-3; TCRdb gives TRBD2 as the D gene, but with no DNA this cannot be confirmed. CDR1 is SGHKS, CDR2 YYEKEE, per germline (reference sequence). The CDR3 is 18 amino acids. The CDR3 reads CASSLAQGTSGGLDTQYF.